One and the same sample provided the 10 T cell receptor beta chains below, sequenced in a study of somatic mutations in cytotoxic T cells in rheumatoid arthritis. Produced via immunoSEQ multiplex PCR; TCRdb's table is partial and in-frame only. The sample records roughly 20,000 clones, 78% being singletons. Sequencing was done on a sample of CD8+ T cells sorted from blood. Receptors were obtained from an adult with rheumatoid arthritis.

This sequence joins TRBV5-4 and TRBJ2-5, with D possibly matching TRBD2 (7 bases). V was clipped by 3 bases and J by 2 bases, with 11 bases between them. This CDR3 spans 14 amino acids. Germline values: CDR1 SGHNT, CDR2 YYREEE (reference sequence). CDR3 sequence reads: CASSSKGGQETQYF. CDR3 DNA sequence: TGTGCCAGCAGCTCTAAGGGGGGGCAAGAGACCCAGTACTTC.

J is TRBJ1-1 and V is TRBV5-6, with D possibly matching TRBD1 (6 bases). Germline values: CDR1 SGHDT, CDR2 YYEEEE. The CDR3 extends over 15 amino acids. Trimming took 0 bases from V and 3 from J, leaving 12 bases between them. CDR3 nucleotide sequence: TGTGCCAGCAGCTTGGCCCCAGGGGCGTACACTGAAGCTTTCTTT. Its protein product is CASSLAPGAYTEAFF.

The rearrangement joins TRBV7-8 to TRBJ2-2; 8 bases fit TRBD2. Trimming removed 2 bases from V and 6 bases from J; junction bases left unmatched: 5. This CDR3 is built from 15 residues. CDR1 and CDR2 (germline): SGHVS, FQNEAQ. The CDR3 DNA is TGTGCCAGCAGCTTATGGGGTAGCGGGGCCGGGGAGCTGTTTTTT. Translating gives CASSLWGSGAGELFF.

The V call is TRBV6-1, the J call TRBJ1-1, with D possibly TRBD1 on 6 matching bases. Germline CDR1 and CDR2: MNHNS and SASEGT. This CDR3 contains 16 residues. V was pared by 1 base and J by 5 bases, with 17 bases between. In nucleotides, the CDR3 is TGTGCCAGCAGTGAAGAGGTGGCCAGGGGAGGGACTGAAGCTTTCTTT. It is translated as CASSEEVARGGTEAFF.

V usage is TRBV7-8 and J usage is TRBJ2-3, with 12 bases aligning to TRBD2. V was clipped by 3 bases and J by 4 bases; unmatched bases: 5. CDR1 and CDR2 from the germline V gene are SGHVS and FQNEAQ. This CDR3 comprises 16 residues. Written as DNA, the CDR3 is TGTGCCAGCAGCTTTCCTAGCGGGGGGGTTTCAGATACGCAGTATTTT. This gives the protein CASSFPSGGVSDTQYF.

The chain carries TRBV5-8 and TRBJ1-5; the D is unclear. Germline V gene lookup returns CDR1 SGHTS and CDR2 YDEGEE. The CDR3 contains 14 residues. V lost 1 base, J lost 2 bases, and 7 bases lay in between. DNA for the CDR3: TGTGCCAGCAGCTTGCTCAGCCGCAATCAGCCCCAGCATTTT. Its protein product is CASSLLSRNQPQHF.

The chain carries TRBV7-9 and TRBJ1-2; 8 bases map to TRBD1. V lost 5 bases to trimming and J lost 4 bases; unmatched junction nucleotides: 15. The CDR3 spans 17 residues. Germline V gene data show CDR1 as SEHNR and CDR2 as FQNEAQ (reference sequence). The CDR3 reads CASSEIGYQGAAYGYTF. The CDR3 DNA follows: TGTGCCAGCAGCGAAATTGGGTACCAGGGGGCGGCCTATGGCTACACCTTC.

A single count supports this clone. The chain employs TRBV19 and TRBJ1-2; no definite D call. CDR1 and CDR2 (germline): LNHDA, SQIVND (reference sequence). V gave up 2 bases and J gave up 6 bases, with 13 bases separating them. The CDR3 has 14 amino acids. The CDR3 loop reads CASSIKVWENGYTF. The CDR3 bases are TGTGCCAGTAGTATAAAGGTTTGGGAGAATGGCTACACCTTC.

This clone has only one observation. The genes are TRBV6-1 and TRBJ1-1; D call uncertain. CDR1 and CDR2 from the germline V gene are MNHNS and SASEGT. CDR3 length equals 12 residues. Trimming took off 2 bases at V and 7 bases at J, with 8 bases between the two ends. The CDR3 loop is CASSETQIEAFF. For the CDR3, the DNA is TGTGCCAGCAGTGAAACACAGATTGAAGCTTTCTTT.

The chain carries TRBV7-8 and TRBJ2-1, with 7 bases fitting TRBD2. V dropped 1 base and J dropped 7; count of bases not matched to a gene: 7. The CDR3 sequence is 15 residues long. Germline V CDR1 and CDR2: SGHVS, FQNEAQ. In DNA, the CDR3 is TGTGCCAGCAGCTTAGTCGCGGGAGAGGGAAATGAGCAGTTCTTC. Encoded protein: CASSLVAGEGNEQFF.